Given below is one T cell receptor (beta chain) in context. Germline V gives CDR1 GTSNPN, CDR2 SVGIG (reference sequence). V gave up 3 bases and J gave up 6 bases; unmatched junction bases: 3. The CDR3 is 14 amino acids. This entry is derived from a study of blood T cell repertoires in COVID-19. Overall study context: Italy, Spain and the United States were the sources of the convalescent and acute COVID-19 samples. T cells, B-cell-depleted T cells, or PBMCs provided the cDNA or gDNA that served as material.

Method: immunoSEQ multiplex PCR; TCRdb's copy keeps in-frame clones and lacks some. The data contain around 20,000 clones, roughly 89% of them singletons. V is TRBV30 and J is TRBJ2-1, with 12 bases matching TRBD2. The sequenced sample was peripheral blood. The TCR was taken from a human donor in a cohort sampled during active COVID-19. The donor label of this sample is uncertain. The CDR3 bases are TGTGCCTGGAGCCTAGCGGGAGGGATCAATGAGCAGTTCTTC. This codes for CAWSLAGGINEQFF.